The entry below describes one TCR beta chain. Antigen: not known. The CDR3 is made up of 15 amino acids. Trimming removed 1 base from V and 8 bases from J, with 14 bases in between. CDR1 is SGHAT and CDR2 is FQNNGV in the germline V gene. Method: immunoSEQ multiplex PCR; TCRdb's copy keeps in-frame clones and lacks some. The repertoire holds fewer than 45,000 clones, with 88% as singletons. The sample is drawn from a study of OX40 agonist ivuxolimab in advanced cancers. Findings and caveats of the study: Expanded clones were, on average, more numerous among CD8+ T cells than CD4+.

This chain links TRBV11-2 with TRBJ1-4, with D possibly TRBD1 on 6 matching bases. The clonotype was recovered from an adult with an advanced solid tumor such as melanoma, head and neck, liver or kidney cancer. The material was CD4+ or CD8+ T cells sorted from blood, obtained in a trial of the OX40 agonist ivuxolimab. The CDR3 nucleotides read TGTGCCAGCAGCTTAGTCGGGGGGCCAGGAGAAAAACTGTTTTTT. Encoded protein: CASSLVGGPGEKLFF.